One T cell receptor (beta chain) is described in this entry. This record comes from a study of blood T cell repertoires in COVID-19. For the study at large: Nucleic acid was either cDNA or gDNA, and it came from T cells, B-cell-depleted T cells, or PBMCs.

V was trimmed by 3 bases and J by 1 base, leaving 9 bases between them. The CDR3 loop spans 15 amino acids. From germline, CDR1 is SGHVS and CDR2 FQNEAQ. As processed by the authors: Amplification from reference gene primers served as the basis for estimated nucleated cell counts. Assay used: immunoSEQ multiplex PCR; TCRdb lists only in-frame clones, some missing. V, J and clone size reflect that table, while D and trimming were determined from the DNA. This sample has 220,000 or so clones; 70% to 90% occur once, and the top ten carry about a tenth. This clonotype was obtained from a woman aged 45-60 years with COVID-19, enrolled during active disease. The sequencing sample was made of peripheral blood. This chain joins TRBV7-8 and TRBJ2-2; the D gene is possibly TRBD1 (5 bases). CDR3 residues: CASSLRQGNTGELFF. The CDR3 DNA is TGTGCCAGCAGCTTGAGGCAGGGGAACACCGGGGAGCTGTTTTTT.